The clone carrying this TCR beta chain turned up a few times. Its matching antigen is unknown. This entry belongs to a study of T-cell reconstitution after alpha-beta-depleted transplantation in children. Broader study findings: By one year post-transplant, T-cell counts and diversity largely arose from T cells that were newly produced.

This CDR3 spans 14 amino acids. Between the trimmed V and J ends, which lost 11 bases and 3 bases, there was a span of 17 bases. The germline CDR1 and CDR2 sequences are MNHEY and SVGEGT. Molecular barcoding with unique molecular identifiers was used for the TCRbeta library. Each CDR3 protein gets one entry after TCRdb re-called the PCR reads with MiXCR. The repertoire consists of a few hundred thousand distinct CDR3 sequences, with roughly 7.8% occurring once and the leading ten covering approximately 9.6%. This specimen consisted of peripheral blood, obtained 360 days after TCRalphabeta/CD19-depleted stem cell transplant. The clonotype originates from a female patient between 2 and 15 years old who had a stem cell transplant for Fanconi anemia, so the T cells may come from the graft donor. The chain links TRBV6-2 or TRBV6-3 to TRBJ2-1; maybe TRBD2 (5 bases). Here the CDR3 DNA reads TGTGCCGGATCCGGAGGACTTTTCTACAATGAGCAGTTCTTC. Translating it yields CAGSGGLFYNEQFF.